Listed below are T cell receptor beta chains from one sample, sequenced in a study of shared clonotypes between healthy human individuals. Only in-frame clones appear in the TCRdb table, and some are missing; sequencing was by immunoSEQ multiplex PCR. The profile covers over a million clones, with 70% to 80% appearing a single time and around 0.61% taken by the ten largest. Material: memory CD4+ T cells from PBMCs. The receptors here all came from a man between 18 and 35 years old in good health. Some clones in this sample may be carry-over from other donors' samples. Both conserved end residues are part of each CDR3. The order of the fields is clone size, V gene, D gene, J gene, CDR3 DNA, CDR3 protein. The D gene is left open where the match is weak. Clone size is given for some rows only: seen once, a few or many times, or a class if the clone is expanded.

clone size: -
V gene: TRBV30
D gene: -
J gene: TRBJ1-1
CDR3 DNA: TGTGCCTGGAGTGGAAGTAGGGGGACTGAAGCTTTCTTT
CDR3 protein: CAWSGSRGTEAFF

clone size: -
V gene: TRBV5-4
D gene: -
J gene: TRBJ2-7
CDR3 DNA: TGTGCCAGCAGCCTAGACCAGGGTCCTTACGAGCAGTACTTC
CDR3 protein: CASSLDQGPYEQYF

clone size: -
V gene: TRBV9
D gene: TRBD1
J gene: TRBJ1-2
CDR3 DNA: TGTGCCAGCAGCAAACACAGGGGCGAAGGATATGGCTACACCTTC
CDR3 protein: CASSKHRGEGYGYTF

clone size: -
V gene: TRBV10-1
D gene: TRBD2
J gene: TRBJ2-3
CDR3 DNA: TGCGCCAGCAGTGAAATCAGAGCGGGGCAAGATACGCAGTATTTT
CDR3 protein: CASSEIRAGQDTQYF

clone size: -
V gene: TRBV7-9
D gene: -
J gene: TRBJ2-1
CDR3 DNA: TGTGCCAGCAGCTTTCAGAATTTCCGCGATGAGCAGTTCTTC
CDR3 protein: CASSFQNFRDEQFF

clone size: -
V gene: TRBV7-9
D gene: -
J gene: TRBJ2-3
CDR3 DNA: TGTGCCAGCAGCCCCCGGGGTGGCGGGGACATTCACGATACGCAGTATTTT
CDR3 protein: CASSPRGGGDIHDTQYF

clone size: -
V gene: TRBV11-2
D gene: TRBD1
J gene: TRBJ1-2
CDR3 DNA: TGTGCCAGCAGCTTAATTCCCGGGGACAGGGTCGGGGCTAACACCTTC
CDR3 protein: CASSLIPGDRVGANTF

clone size: once
V gene: TRBV4-3
D gene: -
J gene: TRBJ1-5
CDR3 DNA: TGCGCCAGCAGCCCCTGGCCAAATCAGCCCCAGCATTTT
CDR3 protein: CASSPWPNQPQHF

clone size: few
V gene: TRBV2
D gene: -
J gene: TRBJ2-1
CDR3 DNA: TGTGCCAGCAAAGGAAGGACTAACGAGCAGTTCTTC
CDR3 protein: CASKGRTNEQFF

clone size: -
V gene: TRBV2
D gene: TRBD1
J gene: TRBJ2-5
CDR3 DNA: TGTGCCAGCAGTTTTACAGGGGGTCTTAGAGAGACCCAGTACTTC
CDR3 protein: CASSFTGGLRETQYF

clone size: -
V gene: TRBV28
D gene: -
J gene: TRBJ1-2
CDR3 DNA: TGTGCCAGCATGGGCAGGGACCAGGCTGGCTTC
CDR3 protein: CASMGRDQAGF

clone size: -
V gene: TRBV6-5
D gene: -
J gene: TRBJ1-1
CDR3 DNA: TGTGCCAGCAGTTACTCCTGGGCCGTGAACACTGAAGCTTTCTTT
CDR3 protein: CASSYSWAVNTEAFF